A single sample gave rise to the 8 T cell receptor beta chains below, sequenced in a study of blood T cell repertoires in COVID-19. Some clones are missing from TCRdb's copy, which holds only in-frame ones; the method was immunoSEQ multiplex PCR. The table records under 300,000 clones, around 85% of them present only once. The sequenced material came from peripheral blood. Receptor source: a man aged 55 to 70 with acute or convalescent COVID-19.

This clone appeared a few times. The V and J genes are TRBV6-5 and TRBJ1-1; TRBD1 agrees at 9 bases. Germline values: CDR1 MNHEY, CDR2 SVGAGI. J gave up 4 bases and V 4 bases, and 7 bases lay outside the gene matches. This CDR3 region has 15 residues. The CDR3 reads CASSWDRVGGTEAFF. The CDR3 nucleotides are TGTGCCAGCAGTTGGGACAGGGTGGGGGGCACTGAAGCTTTCTTT.

This clone was recorded once. The chain has TRBV6-2 or TRBV6-3 and TRBJ2-5; D might be TRBD1 (5 bases). Germline CDR1 reads MNHEY; CDR2 reads SVGEGT. Deletions cut 2 bases from V and 5 bases from J, with 15 bases between. The CDR3 sequence is 15 residues long. The CDR3 spells CASSYGANYGETQYF. CDR3 bases: TGTGCCAGCAGTTACGGGGCTAACTACGGGGAGACCCAGTACTTC.

The chain carries TRBV28 and TRBJ2-1, with TRBD2 identical over 10 bases. CDR1 MDHEN and CDR2 SYDVKM come from the germline V gene. This CDR3 region has 15 residues. V was pared by 8 bases and J by 5 bases, with 9 bases of the junction left unmatched. For the CDR3, the DNA is TGTGCCAGCTCACGGACTAGCGGAATTCACAATGAGCAGTTCTTC. Protein sequence: CASSRTSGIHNEQFF.

The rearrangement links TRBV29-1 to TRBJ2-3, with TRBD1 matching 7 bases. With 1 base clipped from V and 3 bases from J, the junction kept 4 bases outside the gene matches. The germline CDR1 and CDR2 sequences are SQVTM and ANQGSEA. This CDR3 region has 14 residues. The CDR3 nucleotides are TGCAGCGTTGAAGGGGACAGCTTTACAGATACGCAGTATTTT. This gives the protein CSVEGDSFTDTQYF.

The rearrangement joins TRBV9 to TRBJ2-3; TRBD2 matches 12 bases. The CDR3 runs to 18 residues. The trim removed 3 bases at V and 4 bases at J, leaving 12 bases unmatched. Germline CDR1 SGDLS, CDR2 YYNGEE. In nucleotides, the CDR3 is TGTGCCAGCAGCGCCCCATCACGACTAGCGGGAGTATCAGATACGCAGTATTTT. This encodes CASSAPSRLAGVSDTQYF.

A few counts support this clone. The genes are TRBV19 and TRBJ2-7; D possibly corresponds to TRBD1 (6 bases). CDR3 length equals 16 residues. Germline lookup yields CDR1 LNHDA and CDR2 SQIVND (reference sequence). V was pared by 5 bases and J by 2 bases, with 19 bases between. The DNA for the CDR3 is TGTGCCAGTAGTGCCCAAACAGGGCCCCCACCCTACGAGCAGTACTTC. Protein sequence: CASSAQTGPPPYEQYF.

The CDR3 sequence: CASSQGLAGGRPLPYEQYF. The DNA of the CDR3 is TGTGCCAGCAGCCAAGGACTAGCGGGAGGCCGACCCCTCCCCTACGAGCAGTACTTC. The V gene is TRBV4-2, the J gene TRBJ2-7; 13 nucleotides align to TRBD2. Germline V gene sequence: CDR1 LGHNA, CDR2 YNFKEQ. V shed 1 base and J 2 bases; nucleotides not matched to a gene: 11. This CDR3 spans 19 amino acids.

The genes are TRBV7-2 and TRBJ2-2; TRBD2 matches at 13 bases. V dropped 6 bases and J dropped 7; count of bases not matched to a gene: 2. Per the germline V gene, CDR1 is SGHTA and CDR2 is FQGNSA. This CDR3 region has 14 residues. The CDR3 is CASRGTSGNGELFF. CDR3 coding DNA: TGTGCCAGCAGGGGGACTAGCGGGAACGGGGAGCTGTTTTTT.